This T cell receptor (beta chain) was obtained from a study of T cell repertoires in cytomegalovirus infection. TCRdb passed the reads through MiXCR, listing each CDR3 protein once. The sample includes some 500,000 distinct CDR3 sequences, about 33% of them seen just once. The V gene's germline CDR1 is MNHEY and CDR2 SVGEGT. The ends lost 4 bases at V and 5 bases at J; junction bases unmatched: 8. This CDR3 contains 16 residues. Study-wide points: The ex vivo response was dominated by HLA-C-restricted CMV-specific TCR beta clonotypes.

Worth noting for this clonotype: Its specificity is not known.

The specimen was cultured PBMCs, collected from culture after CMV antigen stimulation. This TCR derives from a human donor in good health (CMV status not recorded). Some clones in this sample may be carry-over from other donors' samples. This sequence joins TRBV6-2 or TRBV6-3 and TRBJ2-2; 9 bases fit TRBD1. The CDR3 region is CASSFALGTGTGELFF. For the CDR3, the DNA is TGTGCCAGCAGTTTCGCACTCGGGACAGGGACCGGGGAGCTGTTTTTT.